This TCR beta chain was captured by sequencing in a study of identical twins. This clonotype was detected only a few times. The CDR3 is made up of 17 amino acids. After removal of 3 bases from V and 7 bases from J, the junction contained 14 bases not matched to a gene. In germline, CDR1 is LGHNA, CDR2 YNFKEQ. TCRdb reprocessed the 5' RACE reads via MiXCR and lists one record per CDR3 protein. The sample consists of 1.5 million to 2 million distinct CDR3 sequences, less than 40% of them appearing once. V and J are TRBV4-2 and TRBJ2-7; 11 bases are shared with TRBD2. The TCR originated in a newborn girl in good health. The sequencing input was cord blood. The CDR3 loop is CASSQPSGTSGHNEQYF. The CDR3 region has the DNA TGTGCCAGCAGCCAGCCCTCCGGGACTAGCGGTCACAATGAGCAGTACTTC.